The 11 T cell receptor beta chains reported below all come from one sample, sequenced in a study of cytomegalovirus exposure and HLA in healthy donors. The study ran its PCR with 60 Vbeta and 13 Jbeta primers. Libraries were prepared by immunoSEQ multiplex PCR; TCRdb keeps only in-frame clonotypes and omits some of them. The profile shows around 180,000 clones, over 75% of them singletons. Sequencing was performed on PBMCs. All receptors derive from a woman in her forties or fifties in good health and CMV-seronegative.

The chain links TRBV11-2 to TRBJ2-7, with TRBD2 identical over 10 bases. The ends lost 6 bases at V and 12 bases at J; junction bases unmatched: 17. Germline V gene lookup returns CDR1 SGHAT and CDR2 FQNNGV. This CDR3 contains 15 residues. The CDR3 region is CASSFISRAGGPAYF. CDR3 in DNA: TGTGCCAGCAGTTTTATTAGTAGAGCGGGAGGGCCAGCGTACTTC.

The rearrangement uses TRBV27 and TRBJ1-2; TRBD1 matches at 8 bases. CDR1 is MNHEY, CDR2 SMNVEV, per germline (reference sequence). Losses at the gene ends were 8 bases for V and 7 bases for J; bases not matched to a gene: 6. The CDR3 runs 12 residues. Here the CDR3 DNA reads TGTGCCAGCGCGGACAGGGACGGTGGCTACACCTTC. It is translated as CASADRDGGYTF.

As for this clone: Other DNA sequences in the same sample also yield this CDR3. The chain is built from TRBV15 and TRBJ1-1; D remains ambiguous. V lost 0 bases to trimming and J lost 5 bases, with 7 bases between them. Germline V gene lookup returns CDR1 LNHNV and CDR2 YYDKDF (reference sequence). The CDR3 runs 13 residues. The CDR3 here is CATSREGGTEAFF. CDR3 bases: TGTGCCACCAGCAGAGAGGGAGGAACTGAAGCTTTCTTT.

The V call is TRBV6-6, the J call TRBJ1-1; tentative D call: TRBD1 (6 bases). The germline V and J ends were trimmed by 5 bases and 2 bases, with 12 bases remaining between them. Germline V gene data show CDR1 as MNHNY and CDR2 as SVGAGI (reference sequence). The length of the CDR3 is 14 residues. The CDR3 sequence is CASSPAGANTEAFF. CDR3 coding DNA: TGTGCCAGCAGTCCGGCGGGGGCCAACACTGAAGCTTTCTTT.

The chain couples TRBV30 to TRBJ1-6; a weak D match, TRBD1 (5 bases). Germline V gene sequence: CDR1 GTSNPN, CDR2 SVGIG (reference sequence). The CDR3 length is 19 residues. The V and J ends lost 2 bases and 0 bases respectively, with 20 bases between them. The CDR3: CAWSLRRGVQSSYNSPLHF. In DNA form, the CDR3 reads TGTGCCTGGAGTCTCCGAAGGGGCGTCCAAAGCTCCTATAATTCACCCCTCCACTTT.

Here the CDR3 reads CSVEDRGLIYEQYF. The CDR3 DNA reads TGCAGCGTTGAGGACAGGGGGCTTATCTACGAGCAGTACTTC. V gene TRBV29-1 combines with J gene TRBJ2-7, with 11 bases lining up with TRBD1. The CDR3 has 14 amino acids. After removal of 3 bases from V and 3 bases from J, the junction contained 4 bases not matched to a gene. The germline CDR1 and CDR2 sequences are SQVTM and ANQGSEA.

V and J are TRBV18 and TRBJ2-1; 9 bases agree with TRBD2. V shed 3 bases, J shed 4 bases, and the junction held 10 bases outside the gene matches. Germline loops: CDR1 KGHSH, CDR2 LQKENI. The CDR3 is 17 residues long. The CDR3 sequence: CASSPLETSGDYNEQFF. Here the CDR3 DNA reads TGTGCCAGCTCACCCCTAGAGACTAGCGGAGATTACAATGAGCAGTTCTTC. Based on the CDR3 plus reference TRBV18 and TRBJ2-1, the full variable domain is NAGVMQNPRHLVRRRGQEARLRCSPMKGHSHVYWYRQLPEEGLKFMVYLQKENIIDESGMPKERFSAEFPKEGPSILRIQQVVRGDSAAYFCASSPLETSGDYNEQFFGPGTRLTVL.

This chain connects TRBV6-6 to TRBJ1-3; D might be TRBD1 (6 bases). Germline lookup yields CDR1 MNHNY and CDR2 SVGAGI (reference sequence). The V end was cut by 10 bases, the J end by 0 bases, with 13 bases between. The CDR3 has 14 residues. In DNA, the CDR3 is TGTGCCACCCAGAGACAGGACTCTGGAAACACCATATATTTT. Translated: CATQRQDSGNTIYF.

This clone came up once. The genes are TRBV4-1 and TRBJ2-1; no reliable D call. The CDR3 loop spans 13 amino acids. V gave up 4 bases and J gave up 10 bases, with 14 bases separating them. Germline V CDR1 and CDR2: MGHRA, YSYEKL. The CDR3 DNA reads TGCGCCAGCAGCCCGCTCGGGTCACCCGAGCAGTTCTTC. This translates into CASSPLGSPEQFF.

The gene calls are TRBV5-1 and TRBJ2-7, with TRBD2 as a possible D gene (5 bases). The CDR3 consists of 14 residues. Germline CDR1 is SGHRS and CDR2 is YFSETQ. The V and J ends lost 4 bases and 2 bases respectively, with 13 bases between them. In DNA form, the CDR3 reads TGCGCCAGCAGCATAAATTCCGGGGCCTACGAGCAGTACTTC. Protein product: CASSINSGAYEQYF.

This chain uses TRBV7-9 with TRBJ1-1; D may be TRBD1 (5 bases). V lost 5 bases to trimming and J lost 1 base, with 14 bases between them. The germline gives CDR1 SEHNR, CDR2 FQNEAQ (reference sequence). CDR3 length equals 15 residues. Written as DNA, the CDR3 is TGTGCCAGCAGCCCCCTAGGGGTTAAGAACACTGAAGCTTTCTTT. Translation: CASSPLGVKNTEAFF.